The present TCR beta chain was sequenced within a study of blood T cell repertoires in COVID-19. Background on the study: Sources were T cells, B-cell-depleted T cells, or PBMCs; the material itself was cDNA or gDNA.

In the authors' methods: Cell counts per sample came from amplifying reference gene primers. Produced via immunoSEQ multiplex PCR; TCRdb's table is partial and in-frame only. D and trimming come from the DNA, and the V and J calls and clone size come from that table. Here the sample spans around 170,000 clones, 83% being singletons. The specimen sequenced was peripheral blood. The source of this sequence is a human donor in a cohort sampled during active COVID-19.

The CDR3 loop is CASSPQGGYNSPLHF. For the CDR3, the DNA is TGTGCCAGCAGTCCGCAGGGGGGCTATAATTCACCCCTCCACTTT. This rearrangement joins TRBV28 to TRBJ1-6, with TRBD1 matching over 7 bases. The J segment lost 3 bases and the V segment lost 5 bases, leaving 4 bases of the junction unmatched. Germline lookup yields CDR1 MDHEN and CDR2 SYDVKM. The CDR3 contains 15 residues.